This entry concerns a single T cell receptor beta chain. Antigen: not known. DNA at about 210 ng, around 30,000 T cell genomes, went into sorted-subset replicate PCRs. TCRdb's table, derived via immunoSEQ multiplex PCR, lists solely in-frame clones and lacks some. The data show fewer than 2.5 million clones, 93% seen once. A CD45RA-negative memory subset and a CD45RA+ naive subset were separated from the CD4+ cells. The length of the CDR3 is 14 residues. V lost 5 bases and J 5 bases, leaving 15 bases between the germline ends. The V gene's germline CDR1 is SGHAT and CDR2 FQNNGV. The record originates from a study of shared clonotypes between healthy human individuals. Notes on the study in general: Exclusively blood specimens were collected; tissue repertoires likely differ. In contrast to clonotypes shared by all four donors, non-shared clonotypes had lower generation probabilities.

The V call is TRBV11-2, the J call TRBJ1-2; D might be TRBD1 (6 bases). Sequences were obtained from naive CD4+ T cells from PBMCs. Noted subset: CD45RA+ positively selected. This sequence originates from a man younger than 30 in good health. Some clones in this sample may be carry-over from other donors' samples. CDR3 in amino acids: CASSPRGKGYGYTF. DNA of the CDR3: TGTGCCAGCAGCCCAAGGGGGAAGGGTTATGGCTACACCTTC.